A single sample gave rise to the 19 T cell receptor beta chains below, sequenced in a study of blood T cell repertoires in COVID-19. Clones were sequenced by immunoSEQ multiplex PCR, and TCRdb holds only the in-frame ones, with some missing. The table records over 100,000 clones, about 91% of them present only once. Sequenced: peripheral blood. The receptors here all came from a man younger than 30 with acute or convalescent COVID-19.

V gene TRBV24-1 combines with J gene TRBJ1-5, with D tentatively TRBD1 (6 bases). The CDR3 is 15 amino acids. Germline-derived CDR1 and CDR2 are KGHDR and SFDVKD. Trimming took 4 bases from V and 7 from J, leaving 16 bases between them. CDR3 sequence: CATSDLPRGWQPQHF. Written as DNA, the CDR3 is TGTGCCACCAGTGACCTTCCGAGGGGGTGGCAGCCCCAGCATTTT.

The chain joins TRBV15 to TRBJ1-2; TRBD1 aligns across 8 bases. This CDR3 spans 15 amino acids. Germline trimming cut 4 bases from V and 2 bases from J; bases unmatched to any gene: 6. Germline V lookup: CDR1 LNHNV, CDR2 YYDKDF (reference sequence). This CDR3 is CATSNPRQGNYGYTF. CDR3 nucleotide sequence: TGTGCCACCAGCAACCCTCGACAGGGGAACTATGGCTACACCTTC.

V and J are TRBV9 and TRBJ2-5; a possible D gene is TRBD1 (5 bases). V dropped 1 base and J dropped 5 bases, with 21 bases sitting between them. There are 17 residues in the CDR3. Germline values: CDR1 SGDLS, CDR2 YYNGEE. This chain's CDR3 is CASSVPRVRAGRETQYF. DNA of the CDR3: TGTGCCAGCAGCGTACCCAGGGTTAGGGCAGGGCGGGAGACCCAGTACTTC.

This chain's CDR3 is CATSDRDRVTDTQYF. CDR3 in DNA: TGTGCCACCAGTGACCGGGACAGGGTTACAGATACGCAGTATTTT. The chain links TRBV24-1 to TRBJ2-3, with TRBD1 matching 9 bases. The J segment lost 3 bases and the V segment lost 4 bases, leaving 4 bases of the junction unmatched. The CDR3 extends over 15 amino acids. CDR1 and CDR2 from the germline V gene are KGHDR and SFDVKD.

The J gene is TRBJ1-6, the V gene TRBV5-1; no clear D. Between the trimmed V and J ends, which lost 0 bases and 1 base, there was a span of 11 bases. Germline-derived CDR1 and CDR2 are SGHRS and YFSETQ. The CDR3 consists of 17 residues. The CDR3 nucleotides are TGCGCCAGCAGCTTGGGACTTTTCGAGTCCTATAATTCACCCCTCCACTTT. Its translation: CASSLGLFESYNSPLHF.

The chain recombines TRBV5-5 with TRBJ1-6; 10 positions match TRBD1. V shed 4 bases, J shed 5 bases, and the junction held 6 bases outside the gene matches. CDR1 is SGHKS and CDR2 is YYEKEE in the germline V gene (reference sequence). The length of the CDR3 is 16 residues. This CDR3 reads CASSPIGQGDNSPLHF. The CDR3 DNA reads TGTGCCAGCAGCCCTATCGGACAGGGGGATAATTCACCCCTCCACTTT. Variable domain in full (rest from reference TRBV5-5 and TRBJ1-6): DAGVTQSPTHLIKTRGQQVTLRCSPISGHKSVSWYQQVLGQGPQFIFQYYEKEERGRGNFPDRFSARQFPNYSSELNVNALLLGDSALYLCASSPIGQGDNSPLHFGNGTRLTVT.

This clone has only one observation. J is TRBJ2-1 and V is TRBV11-2; tentatively, D is TRBD1 (5 bases). CDR3 size: 17 residues. The germline V gene has CDR1 SGHAT and CDR2 FQNNGV. Trimming stripped 1 base from V and 0 bases from J, with 13 bases between. As DNA, the CDR3 is TGTGCCAGCAGCTTAGTCGCTAGTCAGGGCTCCTACAATGAGCAGTTCTTC. Protein product: CASSLVASQGSYNEQFF.

As DNA, the CDR3 is TGTGCCAGCAGTGGTCCCCGGCGGGGGAGTATGGAGACCCAGTACTTC. Protein sequence: CASSGPRRGSMETQYF. The chain couples TRBV25-1 to TRBJ2-5; 7 nucleotides agree with TRBD2. Germline CDR1 is MGHDK and CDR2 is SYGVNS. Losses at the gene ends were 4 bases for V and 5 bases for J; bases not matched to a gene: 13. This CDR3 has 16 residues.

This chain joins TRBV27 and TRBJ1-5, with D possibly TRBD1 on 5 matching bases. V lost 8 bases and J 2 bases, leaving 10 bases between the germline ends. The CDR3 sequence is 13 residues long. The germline V gene encodes CDR1 MNHEY and CDR2 SMNVEV (reference sequence). The CDR3 DNA is TGTGCCAGCTCCAGGGAGGGCAATCAGCCCCAGCATTTT. Protein product: CASSREGNQPQHF.

The rearrangement links TRBV19 to TRBJ1-1, with TRBD1 identical over 7 bases. V lost 5 bases and J lost 2; bases outside the gene matches: 8. CDR1 and CDR2 from the germline V gene are LNHDA and SQIVND (reference sequence). This CDR3 comprises 15 residues. The CDR3 spells CASSRHGQVNTEAFF. The CDR3 DNA is TGTGCCAGTAGTCGCCACGGACAGGTCAACACTGAAGCTTTCTTT.

V is TRBV20-1 and J is TRBJ1-5; D unclear. The germline gives CDR1 DFQATT, CDR2 SNEGSKA (reference sequence). V lost 3 bases and J lost 7, with 10 bases in between. The CDR3 sequence is 12 residues long. CDR3 in amino acids: CSASMERQPQHF. The DNA for the CDR3 is TGCAGTGCTAGTATGGAGAGGCAGCCCCAGCATTTT.

The chain uses TRBV6-1 and TRBJ1-5, with D maybe TRBD1 (6 bases). The V end lost 2 bases, the J end lost 5 bases, and 13 bases lay between the germline ends. The CDR3 is 15 residues long. Germline V lookup: CDR1 MNHNS, CDR2 SASEGT. The CDR3 bases are TGTGCCAGCAGTGAAAACAGGGTATCGTATCAGCCCCAGCATTTT. Translating it yields CASSENRVSYQPQHF.

The chain joins TRBV7-9 to TRBJ1-3; possible D gene TRBD1, 5 bases. The CDR3 runs 15 residues. Germline CDR1 SEHNR, CDR2 FQNEAQ (reference sequence). Trimming removed 5 bases from V and 1 base from J, with 12 bases in between. This CDR3 reads CASSAYGGSGNTIYF. The CDR3 nucleotides are TGTGCCAGCAGCGCATACGGGGGGTCTGGAAACACCATATATTTT. Complete variable domain (other parts from reference TRBV7-9 and TRBJ1-3): DTGVSQNPRHKITKRGQNVTFRCDPISEHNRLYWYRQTLGQGPEFLTYFQNEAQLEKSRLLSDRFSAERPKGSFSTLEIQRTEQGDSAMYLCASSAYGGSGNTIYFGEGSWLTVV.

V is TRBV7-6 and J is TRBJ1-3; TRBD1 aligns across 9 bases. Germline V gene data show CDR1 as SGHVS and CDR2 as FNYEAQ. This CDR3 has 16 amino acids. V shed 0 bases and J 3 bases; nucleotides not matched to a gene: 3. The CDR3 nucleotides are TGTGCCAGCAGCTTAGCGCCGGGACAGGGTGGAAACACCATATATTTT. The encoded protein is CASSLAPGQGGNTIYF.

The J gene is TRBJ1-2, the V gene TRBV6-5, with 9 bases matching TRBD1. This CDR3 is 14 amino acids long. Germline values: CDR1 MNHEY, CDR2 SVGAGI. V trimming: 5 bases; J trimming: 4 bases; junction bases outside the gene matches: 5. CDR3 loop: CASSTGQGGYGYTF. Here the CDR3 DNA reads TGTGCCAGCAGTACGGGACAGGGAGGCTATGGCTACACCTTC.

In nucleotides, the CDR3 is TGTGCCAGCAGCGCGTACAGGGTATACAATGAGCAGTTCTTC. Translation: CASSAYRVYNEQFF. The rearrangement links TRBV5-6 to TRBJ2-1; a possible D gene is TRBD1 (6 bases). This CDR3 contains 14 residues. V was cut by 4 bases and J by 4 bases, with 12 bases left in between. Germline assignment: CDR1 SGHDT and CDR2 YYEEEE.

The chain employs TRBV7-9 and TRBJ1-2; TRBD1 matches 8 bases. Germline values: CDR1 SEHNR, CDR2 FQNEAQ (reference sequence). The length of the CDR3 is 14 residues. Trimming removed 5 bases from V and 12 bases from J; junction bases left unmatched: 14. DNA of the CDR3: TGTGCCAGCAGCCAAAAGGGGGACAGGATAGTGGACACCTTC. Protein: CASSQKGDRIVDTF.

The V gene is TRBV5-4, the J gene TRBJ1-1; 9 bases align to TRBD1. CDR3 length: 15 residues. J was trimmed by 3 bases and V by 4 bases; bases with no gene match: 7. CDR1 and CDR2 (germline): SGHNT, YYREEE (reference sequence). The CDR3, as DNA: TGTGCCAGCAGCCCTCCCGGACAGGGGTACACTGAAGCTTTCTTT. It yields the protein CASSPPGQGYTEAFF.

The genes are TRBV10-1 and TRBJ2-5; 7 bases map to TRBD1. The germline V gene encodes CDR1 WNHNN and CDR2 SYGVQD (reference sequence). The CDR3 loop spans 14 amino acids. The J segment lost 2 bases and the V segment lost 3 bases, leaving 3 bases of the junction unmatched. The CDR3 reads CASSDYRGQETQYF. DNA for the CDR3: TGCGCCAGCAGTGATTACAGGGGTCAAGAGACCCAGTACTTC.